The rows below give T cell receptor beta chains drawn from one sample of a study of CD8 T cells in ankylosing spondylitis. TCRdb ran MiXCR on the 5' RACE reads and lists one entry per CDR3 protein. The data hold approximately 24,000 distinct CDR3 sequences, with about an eighth observed a single time. The sequencing input was blood. Receptors originate from a male donor with ankylosing spondylitis or in good health (not recorded which). The CDR3 runs from the conserved cysteine through the conserved F or W. A D gene is named only where the DNA matches it firmly. For some rows the clone size is stated as once, few or many, or as a class when expanded; others skip it.

j_call,clone_size,d_call,v_call,cdr3_nt,cdr3_aa
TRBJ1-5,many,.,TRBV20-1,TGCAGTGCTAGGTGGCCGTTAGGAGGGAATCAGCCCCAGCATTTT,CSARWPLGGNQPQHF
TRBJ1-6,.,.,TRBV9,TGTGCCAGCAGCGTAACCCCCGACAGTTTGTCACCCCTCCACTTT,CASSVTPDSLSPLHF
TRBJ2-2,many,TRBD2,TRBV7-3,TGTGCCAGCAGCTTAACGCCTAGCGGGAGGAAAAACACCGGGGAGCTGTTTTTT,CASSLTPSGRKNTGELFF
TRBJ2-3,many,.,TRBV20-1,TGCAGTGCTAGAGATCCCAGGGCGGGAGATACGCAGTATTTT,CSARDPRAGDTQYF
TRBJ2-1,.,TRBD2,TRBV9,TGTGCCAGCAGCGTAGACGGGGGGGCCTACAATGAGCAGTTCTTC,CASSVDGGAYNEQFF
TRBJ2-2,.,.,TRBV10-3,TGTGCCATCAGTGCCTCGGACACGAACACCGGGGAGCTGTTTTTT,CAISASDTNTGELFF
TRBJ2-5,medium-sized,TRBD1,TRBV9,TGTGCCAGCACAAGAACAGGGGGCAGGGAGACCCAGTACTTC,CASTRTGGRETQYF
TRBJ2-1,few,TRBD1,TRBV4-3,TGCGCCAGCAGCCAAGAACCCGGGACAGGGAGCAATGAGCAGTTCTTC,CASSQEPGTGSNEQFF
TRBJ1-1,few,TRBD1,TRBV11-2,TGTGCCAGCAGCTTGCGGACAGGGGTCACTGAAGCTTTCTTT,CASSLRTGVTEAFF
TRBJ2-5,few,TRBD1,TRBV7-9,TGTGCCAGCAGCCCGGGACAGGGGCCAGAGACCCAGTACTTC,CASSPGQGPETQYF
TRBJ2-3,.,.,TRBV7-3,TGTGCCAGCAGCTTAACCGGCGGGATACCTACAGATACGCAGTATTTT,CASSLTGGIPTDTQYF
TRBJ1-5,few,.,TRBV18,TGTGCCAGCTCATCTCCAGGGGCGCTTAATCAGCCCCAGCATTTT,CASSSPGALNQPQHF
TRBJ2-1,medium-sized,.,TRBV10-3,TGTGCCATCAGCTCTGACATCCAGTCCTACAATGAGCAGTTCTTC,CAISSDIQSYNEQFF
TRBJ2-1,many,.,TRBV28,TGTGCCAGCAGTTTAAGGCAGGCCTACAATGAGCAGTTCTTC,CASSLRQAYNEQFF
TRBJ2-3,.,.,TRBV10-3,TGTGCCATCAGTGAGACAGGGATGACAGATACGCAGTATTTT,CAISETGMTDTQYF
TRBJ2-2,few,.,TRBV10-3,TGTGCCATCAGTGAGTCGAACGGTGGCGGGGAGCTGTTTTTT,CAISESNGGGELFF
TRBJ1-5,many,TRBD1,TRBV28,TGTGCCAGCAGTTTGGGACAGGGGTACCAGCCCCAGCATTTT,CASSLGQGYQPQHF
TRBJ2-5,many,TRBD1,TRBV5-1,TGCGCCAGCAGCTCAACAGCCGGGACAGGGGGAGAGACCCAGTACTTC,CASSSTAGTGGETQYF
TRBJ2-7,many,.,TRBV20-1,TGCAGTGCTGCCTCCGGGACTTACTCCTACGAGCAGTACTTC,CSAASGTYSYEQYF
TRBJ2-1,.,TRBD2,TRBV5-1,TGCGCCAGCGGATGGACTAGCGGGGGGGCCACTGAGCAGTTCTTC,CASGWTSGGATEQFF
TRBJ1-1,.,.,TRBV5-5,TGTGCCAGCAGCTTACAGCGAATGAACACTGAAGCTTTCTTT,CASSLQRMNTEAFF
TRBJ1-1,.,TRBD1,TRBV7-2,TGTGCCAGCACCTTGGACAGGGGCACTGAAGCTTTCTTT,CASTLDRGTEAFF
TRBJ2-7,many,.,TRBV6-6,TGTGCCAGCAGTTACTCGACAGTCGGCGAGCAGTACTTC,CASSYSTVGEQYF
TRBJ1-6,many,.,TRBV28,TGTGCCAGCAGTTTCACCCCCCCGGGGGTTACGTATAATTCACCCCTCCACTTT,CASSFTPPGVTYNSPLHF
TRBJ2-7,.,.,TRBV28,TGTGCCAGCAGAAGGACACGGTATTCCTACGAGCAGTACTTC,CASRRTRYSYEQYF
TRBJ2-2,once,.,TRBV29-1,TGCAGCGTTGAGGTTACGGAAACTCCCACCGGGGAGCTGTTTTTT,CSVEVTETPTGELFF
TRBJ1-1,.,TRBD1,TRBV18,TGTGCCAGCTCACCATCGACAGGGCCCAACACTGAAGCTTTCTTT,CASSPSTGPNTEAFF
TRBJ2-2,few,TRBD2,TRBV20-1,TGCAGTGCCGACTACAATGCGGGAGGCGGGGAGCTGTTTTTT,CSADYNAGGGELFF
TRBJ2-2,many,TRBD2,TRBV12-3/TRBV12-4,TGTGCCAGCACCGGACTAGCGGGAGCTTCCGGGGAGCTGTTTTTT,CASTGLAGASGELFF
TRBJ1-1,few,.,TRBV7-9,TGTGCCAGCAGCTTTAGTGGCCCGGCTTTCTTT,CASSFSGPAFF
TRBJ1-5,many,.,TRBV28,TGTGCCAGCAGTTTATTTGGGGTTGCCCAGCCCCAGCATTTT,CASSLFGVAQPQHF
TRBJ1-2,.,.,TRBV29-1,TGCAGCGTTGAAGTCCCTCCGGGGGCGCAAGGCTACACCTTC,CSVEVPPGAQGYTF
TRBJ2-3,few,.,TRBV28,TGTGCCAGCAGTGAGCGGGCAAGCACAGATACGCAGTATTTT,CASSERASTDTQYF
TRBJ2-2,many,TRBD2,TRBV29-1,TGCAGCGTCCTCGTGGGGGGGAGGACCGGGGAGCTGTTTTTT,CSVLVGGRTGELFF
TRBJ1-1,many,.,TRBV25-1,TGTGCCAGCAGCCTTCGCGGCACTGAAGCTTTCTTT,CASSLRGTEAFF
TRBJ2-3,.,.,TRBV7-9,TGTGCCAGCAGCTTAGCGGCGGACACAGATACGCAGTATTTT,CASSLAADTDTQYF
TRBJ2-3,many,TRBD1,TRBV15,TGTGCCACCAGCAGAGATCGGGGACAGGGAACAGATACGCAGTATTTT,CATSRDRGQGTDTQYF
TRBJ2-2,many,.,TRBV28,TGTGCCAGTGAGCGGGTTCCGAACACCGGGGAGCTGTTTTTT,CASERVPNTGELFF
TRBJ2-5,many,TRBD1,TRBV28,TGTGCCAGCAGTCGACAGGGGAGGAAAGAGACCCAGTACTTC,CASSRQGRKETQYF
TRBJ2-5,few,.,TRBV20-1,TGCAGTGGAAATCGACTCGGCGAGGAGACCCAGTACTTC,CSGNRLGEETQYF
TRBJ1-2,.,.,TRBV5-1,TGCGCCAGCCGAGCGGAGCCGGGACAAATAACGGGCTACACCTTC,CASRAEPGQITGYTF
TRBJ2-6,.,.,TRBV29-1,TGCAGCGTTGTGGAGGGACCTGGGGCCAACGTCCTGACTTTC,CSVVEGPGANVLTF
TRBJ2-2,.,.,TRBV4-3,TGCGCCAGCAGCCAAGATTGGCGGGGAGACGGGGAGCTGTTTTTT,CASSQDWRGDGELFF
TRBJ2-3,.,.,TRBV5-1,TGCGCCAGCAGCTTGGATGGATCGAAGGGCGATACGCAGTATTTT,CASSLDGSKGDTQYF
TRBJ2-5,many,.,TRBV12-3/TRBV12-4,TGTGCCAGCAGTTTAGCCGACCGGCCTTTAGAAAACGAGACCCAGTACTTC,CASSLADRPLENETQYF
TRBJ2-5,.,.,TRBV5-3,TGTGCCAGAACCCCGGTGGGGGAGACCCAGTACTTC,CARTPVGETQYF